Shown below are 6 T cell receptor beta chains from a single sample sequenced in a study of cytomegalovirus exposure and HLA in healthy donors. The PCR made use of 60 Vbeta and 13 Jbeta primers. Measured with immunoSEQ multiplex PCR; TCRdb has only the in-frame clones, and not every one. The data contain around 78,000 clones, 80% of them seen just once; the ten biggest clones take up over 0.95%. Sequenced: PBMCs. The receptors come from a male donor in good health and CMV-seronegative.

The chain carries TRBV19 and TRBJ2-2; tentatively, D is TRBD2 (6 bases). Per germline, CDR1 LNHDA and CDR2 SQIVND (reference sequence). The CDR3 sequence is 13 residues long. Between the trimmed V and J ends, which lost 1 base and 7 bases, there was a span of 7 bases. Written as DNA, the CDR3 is TGTGCCAGTAGTATAGCCGGGGGCGGGGAGCTGTTTTTT. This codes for CASSIAGGGELFF.

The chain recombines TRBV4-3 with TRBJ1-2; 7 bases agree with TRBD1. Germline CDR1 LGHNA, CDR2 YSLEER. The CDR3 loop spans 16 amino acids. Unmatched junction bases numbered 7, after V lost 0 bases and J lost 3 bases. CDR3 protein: CASSQEVGTAYYGYTF. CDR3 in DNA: TGCGCCAGCAGCCAAGAGGTCGGGACAGCCTACTATGGCTACACCTTC.

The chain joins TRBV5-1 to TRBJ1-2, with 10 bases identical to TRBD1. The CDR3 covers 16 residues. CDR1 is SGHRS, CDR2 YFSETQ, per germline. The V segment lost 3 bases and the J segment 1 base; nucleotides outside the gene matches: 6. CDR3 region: CASSSDRDRGNYGYTF. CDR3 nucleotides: TGCGCCAGCAGCTCCGACCGGGACAGGGGTAACTATGGCTACACCTTC.

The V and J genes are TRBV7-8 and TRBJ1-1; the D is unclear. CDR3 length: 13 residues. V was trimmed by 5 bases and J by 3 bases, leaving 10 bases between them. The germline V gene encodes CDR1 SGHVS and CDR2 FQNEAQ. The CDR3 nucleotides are TGTGCCAGCAGCGGAGGACGGGACACTGAAGCTTTCTTT. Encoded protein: CASSGGRDTEAFF.

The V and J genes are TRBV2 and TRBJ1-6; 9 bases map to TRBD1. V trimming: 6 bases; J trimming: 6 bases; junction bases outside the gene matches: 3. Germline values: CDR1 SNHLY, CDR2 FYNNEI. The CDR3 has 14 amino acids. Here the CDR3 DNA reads TGTGCCAGCAGGGAGGACAGGGGTAATTCACCCCTCCACTTT. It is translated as CASREDRGNSPLHF. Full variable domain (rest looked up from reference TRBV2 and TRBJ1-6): EPEVTQTPSHQVTQMGQEVILRCVPISNHLYFYWYRQILGQKVEFLVSFYNNEISEKSEIFDDQFSVERPDGSNFTLKIRSTKLEDSAMYFCASREDRGNSPLHFGNGTRLTVT.

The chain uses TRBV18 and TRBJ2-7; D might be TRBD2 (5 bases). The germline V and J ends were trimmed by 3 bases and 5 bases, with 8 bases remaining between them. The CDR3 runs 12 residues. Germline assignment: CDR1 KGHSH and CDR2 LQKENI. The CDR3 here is CASSPPSNEQYF. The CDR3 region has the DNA TGTGCCAGCTCACCCCCTAGCAACGAGCAGTACTTC.